This T cell receptor beta chain was sequenced for a study of beta chain features in type 1 diabetes. Trimming shortened V by 0 bases and J by 6 bases, and 19 bases separated the two germline ends. CDR1 SGHNT and CDR2 YYREEE come from the germline V gene (reference sequence). The CDR3 has 17 residues. Of the isolated RNA, all was reverse transcribed, and so the sequenced material was expressed TCRB transcripts. Libraries were prepared by immunoSEQ multiplex PCR; TCRdb keeps only in-frame clonotypes and omits some of them. The table shows about 340,000 clones, with 6.5% to 10% occurring only once. Overall study results and limits: Sequencing the cDNA could make cells with high TCR expression show up more than they should. PCR could preferentially amplify shorter templates, alike in patients and controls.

The table lists this clone with a few counts. What it binds is unknown. This receptor was identified in a woman aged 18 to 35 in good health. The specimen was central memory CD4+ T cells from blood. V usage is TRBV5-4 and J usage is TRBJ2-1; D may be TRBD2 (6 bases). The CDR3 sequence is CASSLDGGANWGNEQFF. The DNA for the CDR3 is TGTGCCAGCAGCTTGGACGGGGGAGCAAATTGGGGCAATGAGCAGTTCTTC.